This T cell receptor (beta chain) is from a study of chemoradiotherapy in HPV16-positive cancers. About the research overall: Candidate HPV-specific T-cell clones and common TCR motifs came from functional assays in a couple of HPV16-positive patients.

The germline V and J ends were trimmed by 8 bases and 0 bases, with 10 bases remaining between them. Germline CDR1 is MNHEY and CDR2 is SVGAGI. This CDR3 is built from 14 residues. This clone showed up just a few times. What it binds is unknown. Sequenced by immunoSEQ multiplex PCR; TCRdb stores in-frame clones only, minus some. The table lists fewer than 20,000 clones, roughly 82% of them singletons. Over chemoradiotherapy, repertoires were sampled more than once. Study findings and constraints: HPV-specific T cells were functionally defined from only a couple of HPV16-positive patients. Candidate HPV-specific clones and E7-related TCR motifs grew in tumor during treatment.

This material consisted of blood, taken from a patient who underwent chemoradiotherapy. V is TRBV6-5 and J is TRBJ1-4, with D perhaps TRBD1 (5 bases). The source is a human donor with HPV-associated anogenital cancer. CDR3 in DNA: TGTGCCAGCCGCGTGACAGCAACTAATGAAAAACTGTTTTTT. It specifies CASRVTATNEKLFF.